The T cell receptor beta chain described here comes from a study of T-cell memory formation after mild COVID-19. For the study at large: TCR clusters were mostly donor specific.

This clonotype was counted only a few times. Germline lookup yields CDR1 SEHNR and CDR2 FQNEAQ (reference sequence). V lost 6 bases and J lost 0; bases outside the gene matches: 6. There are 15 residues in the CDR3. TCRdb itself ran the 5' RACE reads through MiXCR, one entry per CDR3 protein. Of around 450,000 distinct CDR3 sequences in the sample, 20% were seen once. This TCR came from an adult woman who had mild COVID-19 (a few samples of this study predate the infection). Cell type and time point are not known. The gene calls are TRBV7-9 and TRBJ1-1, with 8 bases that match TRBD1. Material for sequencing was PBMCs or a T cell subset sorted from them (not recorded which). The chain's CDR3 is CASRGTDRVNTEAFF. CDR3 coding DNA: TGTGCCAGCAGGGGAACGGACAGGGTGAACACTGAAGCTTTCTTT.